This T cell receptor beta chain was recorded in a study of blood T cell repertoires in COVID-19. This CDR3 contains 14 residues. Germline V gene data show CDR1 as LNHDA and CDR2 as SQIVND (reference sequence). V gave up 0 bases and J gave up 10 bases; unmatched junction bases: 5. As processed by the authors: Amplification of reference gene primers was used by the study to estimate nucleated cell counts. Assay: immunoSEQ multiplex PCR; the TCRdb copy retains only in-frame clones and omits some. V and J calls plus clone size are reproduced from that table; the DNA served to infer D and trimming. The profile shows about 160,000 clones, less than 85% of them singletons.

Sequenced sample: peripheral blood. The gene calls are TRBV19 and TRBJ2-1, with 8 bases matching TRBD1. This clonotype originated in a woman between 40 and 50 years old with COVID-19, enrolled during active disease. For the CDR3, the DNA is TGTGCCAGTAGTATAGACGGACAGGGCGGGGAGCAGTTCTTC. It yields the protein CASSIDGQGGEQFF.